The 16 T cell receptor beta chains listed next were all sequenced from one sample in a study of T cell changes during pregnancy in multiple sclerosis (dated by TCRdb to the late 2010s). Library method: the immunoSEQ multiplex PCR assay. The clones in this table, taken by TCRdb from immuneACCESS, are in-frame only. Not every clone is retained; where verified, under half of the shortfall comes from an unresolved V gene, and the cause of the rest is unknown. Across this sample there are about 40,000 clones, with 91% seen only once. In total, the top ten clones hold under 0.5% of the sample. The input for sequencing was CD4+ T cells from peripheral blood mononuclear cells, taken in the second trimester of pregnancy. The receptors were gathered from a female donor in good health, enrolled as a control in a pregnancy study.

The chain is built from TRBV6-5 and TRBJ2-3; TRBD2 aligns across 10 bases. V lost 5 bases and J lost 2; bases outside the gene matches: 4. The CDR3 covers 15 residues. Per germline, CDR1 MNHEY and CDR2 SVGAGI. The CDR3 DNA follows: TGTGCCAGCAGTCCTAGCGGGGGCTTCACAGATACGCAGTATTTT. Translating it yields CASSPSGGFTDTQYF.

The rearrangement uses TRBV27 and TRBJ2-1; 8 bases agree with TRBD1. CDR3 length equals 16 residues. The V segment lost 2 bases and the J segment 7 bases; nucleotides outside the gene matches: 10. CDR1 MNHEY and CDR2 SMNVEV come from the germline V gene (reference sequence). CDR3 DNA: TGTGCCAGCAGTTTAAGGCGACAGGGGCCTCGGAATGAGCAGTTCTTC. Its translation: CASSLRRQGPRNEQFF.

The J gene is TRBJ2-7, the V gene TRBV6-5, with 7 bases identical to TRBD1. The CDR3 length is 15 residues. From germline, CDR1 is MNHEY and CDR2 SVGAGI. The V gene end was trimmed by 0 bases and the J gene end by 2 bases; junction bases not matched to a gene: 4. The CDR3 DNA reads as TGTGCCAGCAGTTACTCAATTACAGGGGCCTACGAGCAGTACTTC. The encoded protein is CASSYSITGAYEQYF.

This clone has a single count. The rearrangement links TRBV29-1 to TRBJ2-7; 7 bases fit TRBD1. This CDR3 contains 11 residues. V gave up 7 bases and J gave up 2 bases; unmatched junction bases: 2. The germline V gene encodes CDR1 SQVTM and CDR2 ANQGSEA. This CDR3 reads CSGGTAYEQYF. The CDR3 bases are TGCAGCGGGGGGACAGCCTACGAGCAGTACTTC.

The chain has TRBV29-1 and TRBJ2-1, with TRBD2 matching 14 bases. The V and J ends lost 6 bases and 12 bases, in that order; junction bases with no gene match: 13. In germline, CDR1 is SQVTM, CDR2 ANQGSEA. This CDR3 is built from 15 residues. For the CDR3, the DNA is TGCAGCGTCGGAACCGGGACTAGCGGGGGCATCGGGCAGTTCTTC. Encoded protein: CSVGTGTSGGIGQFF.

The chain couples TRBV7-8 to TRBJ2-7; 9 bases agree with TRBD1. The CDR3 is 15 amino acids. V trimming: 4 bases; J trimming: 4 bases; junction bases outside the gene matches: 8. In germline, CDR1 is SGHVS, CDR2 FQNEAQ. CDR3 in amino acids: CASSSPGTGTYEQYF. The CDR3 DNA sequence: TGTGCCAGCAGCTCTCCCGGGACAGGGACGTACGAGCAGTACTTC. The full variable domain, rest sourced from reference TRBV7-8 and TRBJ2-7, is GAGVSQSPRYKVAKRGQDVALRCDPISGHVSLFWYQQALGQGPEFLTYFQNEAQLDKSGLPSDRFFAERPEGSVSTLKIQRTQQEDSAVYLCASSSPGTGTYEQYFGPGTRLTVT.

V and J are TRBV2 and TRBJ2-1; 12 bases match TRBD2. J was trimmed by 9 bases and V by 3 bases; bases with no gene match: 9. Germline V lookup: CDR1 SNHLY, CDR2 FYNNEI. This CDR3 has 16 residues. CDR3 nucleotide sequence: TGTGCCAGCAGTGACGCGGTACTAGCGGGAGGATTTGAGCAGTTCTTC. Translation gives CASSDAVLAGGFEQFF.

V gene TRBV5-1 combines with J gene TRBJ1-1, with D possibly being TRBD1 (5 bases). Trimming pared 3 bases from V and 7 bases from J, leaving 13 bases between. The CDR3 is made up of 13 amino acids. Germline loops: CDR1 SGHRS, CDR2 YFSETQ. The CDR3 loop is CASSWEDRGEAFF. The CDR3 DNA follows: TGCGCCAGCAGCTGGGAAGATAGGGGTGAAGCTTTCTTT.

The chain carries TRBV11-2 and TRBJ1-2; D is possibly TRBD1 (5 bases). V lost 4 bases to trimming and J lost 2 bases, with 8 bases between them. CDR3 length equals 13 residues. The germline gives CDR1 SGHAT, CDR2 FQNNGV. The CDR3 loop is CASSSDRNYGYTF. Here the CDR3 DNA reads TGTGCCAGCAGCTCCGACAGAAACTATGGCTACACCTTC.

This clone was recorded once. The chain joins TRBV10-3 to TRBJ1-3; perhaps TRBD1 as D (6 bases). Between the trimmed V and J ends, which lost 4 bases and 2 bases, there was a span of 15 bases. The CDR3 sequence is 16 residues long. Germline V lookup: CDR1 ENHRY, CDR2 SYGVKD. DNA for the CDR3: TGTGCCATCAGTGCACAGGGCCCTTCGGCTGGAAACACCATATATTTT. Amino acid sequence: CAISAQGPSAGNTIYF.

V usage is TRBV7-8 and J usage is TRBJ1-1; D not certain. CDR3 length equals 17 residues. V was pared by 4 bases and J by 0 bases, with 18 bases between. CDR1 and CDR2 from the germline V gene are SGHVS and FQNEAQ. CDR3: CASSSQASRAMNTEAFF. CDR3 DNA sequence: TGTGCCAGCAGCTCCCAAGCTAGCCGGGCCATGAACACTGAAGCTTTCTTT.

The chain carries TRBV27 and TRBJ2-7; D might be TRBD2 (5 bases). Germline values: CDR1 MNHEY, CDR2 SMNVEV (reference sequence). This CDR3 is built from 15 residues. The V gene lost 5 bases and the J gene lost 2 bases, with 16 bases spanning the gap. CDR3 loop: CASSPRRTLTYEQYF. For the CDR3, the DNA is TGTGCCAGCAGTCCCCGTAGGACTCTAACCTACGAGCAGTACTTC.

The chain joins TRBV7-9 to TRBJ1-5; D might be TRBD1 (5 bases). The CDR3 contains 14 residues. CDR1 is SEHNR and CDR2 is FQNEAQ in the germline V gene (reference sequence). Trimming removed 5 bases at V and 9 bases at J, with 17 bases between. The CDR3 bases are TGTGCCAGCAGCCGGGGGGAGGGACCAGGGCCCCAGCATTTT. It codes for CASSRGEGPGPQHF.

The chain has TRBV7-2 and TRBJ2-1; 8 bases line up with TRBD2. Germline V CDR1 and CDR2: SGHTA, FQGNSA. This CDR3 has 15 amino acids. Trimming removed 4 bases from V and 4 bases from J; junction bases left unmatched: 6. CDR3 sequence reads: CASSSSGTRYNEQFF. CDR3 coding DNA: TGTGCCAGCAGCTCCTCCGGGACTAGATACAATGAGCAGTTCTTC.

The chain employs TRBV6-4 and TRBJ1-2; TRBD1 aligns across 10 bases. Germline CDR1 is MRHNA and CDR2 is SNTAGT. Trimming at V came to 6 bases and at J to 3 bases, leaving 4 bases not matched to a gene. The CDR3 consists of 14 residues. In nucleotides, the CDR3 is TGTGCCAGCAGGAGGACAGGGGGGGACTATGGCTACACCTTC. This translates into CASRRTGGDYGYTF.

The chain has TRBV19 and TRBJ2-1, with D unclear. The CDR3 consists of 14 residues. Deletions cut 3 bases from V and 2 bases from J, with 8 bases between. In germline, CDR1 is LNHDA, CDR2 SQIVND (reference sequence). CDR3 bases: TGTGCCAGTAGTATCCTTAGCACCTACAATGAGCAGTTCTTC. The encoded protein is CASSILSTYNEQFF.